Given below is one T cell receptor (beta chain) in context. Its antigen is as yet unknown. TCRdb keeps only in-frame clones here, not all; method: immunoSEQ multiplex PCR. The sample carries approximately 160,000 clones, about nine tenths recorded once. This sample stems from a study of T cell responses to AZD1222 COVID-19 vaccine. General study results and limits: With dominance at 160-218 and 743-854, vaccine-associated CD4 TCRs spanned spike.

The material sequenced was peripheral blood, taken on day 0 of AZD1222 vaccination. The receptor comes from an adult in good health.

The CDR3 nucleotides read TGTGCCAGCAGCGCCGGAAGGGGCGTGAACACTGAAGCTTTCTTT. It specifies CASSAGRGVNTEAFF. This sequence joins TRBV7-9 and TRBJ1-1, with a tentative D call TRBD1 (5 bases). V gave up 5 bases and J gave up 0 bases, with 13 bases separating them. Germline values: CDR1 SEHNR, CDR2 FQNEAQ (reference sequence). The CDR3 has 15 residues.